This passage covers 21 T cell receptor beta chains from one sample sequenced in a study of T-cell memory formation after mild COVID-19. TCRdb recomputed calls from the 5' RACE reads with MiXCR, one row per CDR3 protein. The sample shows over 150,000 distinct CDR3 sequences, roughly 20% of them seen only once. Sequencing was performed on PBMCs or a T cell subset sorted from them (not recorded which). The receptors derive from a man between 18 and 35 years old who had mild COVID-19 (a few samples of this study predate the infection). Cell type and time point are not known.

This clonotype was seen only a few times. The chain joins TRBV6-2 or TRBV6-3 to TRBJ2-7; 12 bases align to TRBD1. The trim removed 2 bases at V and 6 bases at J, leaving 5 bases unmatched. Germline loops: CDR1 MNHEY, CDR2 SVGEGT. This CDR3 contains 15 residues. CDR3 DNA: TGTGCCAGCAGTTACGGTGGGACAGGGGGCAGCGAGCAGTACTTC. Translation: CASSYGGTGGSEQYF.

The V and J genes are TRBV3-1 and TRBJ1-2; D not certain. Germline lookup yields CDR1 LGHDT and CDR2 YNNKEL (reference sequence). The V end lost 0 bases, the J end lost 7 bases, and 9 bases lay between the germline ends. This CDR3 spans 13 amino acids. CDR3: CASSQEWTAGYTF. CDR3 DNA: TGTGCCAGCAGCCAAGAATGGACGGCTGGCTACACCTTC.

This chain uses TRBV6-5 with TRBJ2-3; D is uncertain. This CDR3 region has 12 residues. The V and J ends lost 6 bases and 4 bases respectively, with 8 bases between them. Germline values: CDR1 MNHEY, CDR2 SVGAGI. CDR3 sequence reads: CASRPTADTQYF. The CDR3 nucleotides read TGTGCCAGCAGGCCCACGGCAGATACGCAGTATTTT.

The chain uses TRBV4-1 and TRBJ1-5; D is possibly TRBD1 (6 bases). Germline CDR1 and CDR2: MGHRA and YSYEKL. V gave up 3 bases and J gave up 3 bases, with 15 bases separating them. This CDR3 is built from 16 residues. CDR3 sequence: CASSQNLGQLNQPQHF. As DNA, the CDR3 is TGCGCCAGCAGCCAGAACCTTGGACAGCTCAATCAGCCCCAGCATTTT.

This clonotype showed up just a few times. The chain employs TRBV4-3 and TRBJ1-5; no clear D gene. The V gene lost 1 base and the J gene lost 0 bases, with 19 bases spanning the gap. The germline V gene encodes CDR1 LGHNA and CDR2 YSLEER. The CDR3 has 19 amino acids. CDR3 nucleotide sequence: TGCGCCAGCAGCCAAGTCCCTCGGCCTCGCAATGATAGCAATCAGCCCCAGCATTTT. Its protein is CASSQVPRPRNDSNQPQHF.

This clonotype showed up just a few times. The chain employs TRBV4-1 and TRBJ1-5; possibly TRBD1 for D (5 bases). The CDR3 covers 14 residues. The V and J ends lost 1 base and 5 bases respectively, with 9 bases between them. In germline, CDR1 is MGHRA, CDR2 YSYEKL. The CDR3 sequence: CASSQGQGHQPQHF. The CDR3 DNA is TGCGCCAGCAGCCAAGGGCAGGGTCATCAGCCCCAGCATTTT.

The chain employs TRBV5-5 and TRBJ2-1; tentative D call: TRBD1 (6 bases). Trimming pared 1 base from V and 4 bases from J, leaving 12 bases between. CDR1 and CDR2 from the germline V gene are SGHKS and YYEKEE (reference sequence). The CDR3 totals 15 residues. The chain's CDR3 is CASSLSGTPYNEQFF. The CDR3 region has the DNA TGTGCCAGCAGCTTGTCCGGGACACCGTACAATGAGCAGTTCTTC. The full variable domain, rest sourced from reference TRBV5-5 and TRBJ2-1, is DAGVTQSPTHLIKTRGQQVTLRCSPISGHKSVSWYQQVLGQGPQFIFQYYEKEERGRGNFPDRFSARQFPNYSSELNVNALLLGDSALYLCASSLSGTPYNEQFFGPGTRLTVL.

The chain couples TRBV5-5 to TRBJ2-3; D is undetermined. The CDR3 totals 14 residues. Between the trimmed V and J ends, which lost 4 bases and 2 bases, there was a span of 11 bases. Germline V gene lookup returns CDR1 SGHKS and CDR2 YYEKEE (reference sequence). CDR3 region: CASSRGADTDTQYF. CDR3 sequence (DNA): TGTGCCAGCAGCCGCGGCGCCGACACAGATACGCAGTATTTT.

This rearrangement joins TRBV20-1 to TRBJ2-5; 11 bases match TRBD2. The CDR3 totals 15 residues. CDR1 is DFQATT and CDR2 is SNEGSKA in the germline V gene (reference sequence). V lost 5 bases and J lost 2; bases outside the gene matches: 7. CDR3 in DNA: TGCAGTGCTTTGCTAGCGGGGGGTCCTCAAGAGACCCAGTACTTC. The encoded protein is CSALLAGGPQETQYF.

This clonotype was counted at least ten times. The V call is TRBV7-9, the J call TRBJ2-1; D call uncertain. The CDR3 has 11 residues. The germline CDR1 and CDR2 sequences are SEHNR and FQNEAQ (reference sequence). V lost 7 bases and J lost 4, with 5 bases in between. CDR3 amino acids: CASTGYNEQFF. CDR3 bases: TGTGCCAGCACCGGATACAATGAGCAGTTCTTC.

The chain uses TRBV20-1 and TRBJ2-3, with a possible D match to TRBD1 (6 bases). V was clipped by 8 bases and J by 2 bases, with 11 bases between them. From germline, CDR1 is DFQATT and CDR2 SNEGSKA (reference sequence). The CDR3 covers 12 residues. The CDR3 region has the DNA TGCAGTCTGGGGACAAACACAGATACGCAGTATTTT. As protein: CSLGTNTDTQYF.

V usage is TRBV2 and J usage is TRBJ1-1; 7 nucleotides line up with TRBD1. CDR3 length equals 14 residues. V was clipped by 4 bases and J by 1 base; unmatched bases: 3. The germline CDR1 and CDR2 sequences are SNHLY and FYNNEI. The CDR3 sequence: CASSAQGPNTEAFF. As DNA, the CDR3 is TGTGCCAGCAGTGCACAGGGGCCGAACACTGAAGCTTTCTTT. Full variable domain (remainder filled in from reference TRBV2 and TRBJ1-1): EPEVTQTPSHQVTQMGQEVILRCVPISNHLYFYWYRQILGQKVEFLVSFYNNEISEKSEIFDDQFSVERPDGSNFTLKIRSTKLEDSAMYFCASSAQGPNTEAFFGQGTRLTVV.

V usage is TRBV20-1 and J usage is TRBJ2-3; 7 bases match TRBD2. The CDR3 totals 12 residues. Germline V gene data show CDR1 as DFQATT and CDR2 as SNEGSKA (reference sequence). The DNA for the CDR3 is TGCACCGCGGGGGAATCCACAGATACGCAGTATTTT. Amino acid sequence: CTAGESTDTQYF.

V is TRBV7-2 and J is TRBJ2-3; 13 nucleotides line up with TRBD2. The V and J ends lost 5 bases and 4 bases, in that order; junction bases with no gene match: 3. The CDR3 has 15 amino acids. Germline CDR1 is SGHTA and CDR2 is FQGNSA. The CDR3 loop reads CASSRLAGGADTQYF. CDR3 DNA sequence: TGTGCCAGCAGCCGACTAGCGGGGGGCGCAGATACGCAGTATTTT.

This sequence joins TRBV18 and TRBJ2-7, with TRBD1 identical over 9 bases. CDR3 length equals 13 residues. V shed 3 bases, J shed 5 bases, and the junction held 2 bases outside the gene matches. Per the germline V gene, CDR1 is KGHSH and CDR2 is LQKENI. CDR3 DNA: TGTGCCAGCTCACCGGACAGGGGCCACGAGCAGTACTTC. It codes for CASSPDRGHEQYF. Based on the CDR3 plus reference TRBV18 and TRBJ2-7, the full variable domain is NAGVMQNPRHLVRRRGQEARLRCSPMKGHSHVYWYRQLPEEGLKFMVYLQKENIIDESGMPKERFSAEFPKEGPSILRIQQVVRGDSAAYFCASSPDRGHEQYFGPGTRLTVT.

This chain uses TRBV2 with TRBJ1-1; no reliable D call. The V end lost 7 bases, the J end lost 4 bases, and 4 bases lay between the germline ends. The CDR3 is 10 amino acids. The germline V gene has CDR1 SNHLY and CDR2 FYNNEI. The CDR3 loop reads CASMVTEAFF. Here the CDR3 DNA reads TGTGCCAGCATGGTCACTGAAGCTTTCTTT.

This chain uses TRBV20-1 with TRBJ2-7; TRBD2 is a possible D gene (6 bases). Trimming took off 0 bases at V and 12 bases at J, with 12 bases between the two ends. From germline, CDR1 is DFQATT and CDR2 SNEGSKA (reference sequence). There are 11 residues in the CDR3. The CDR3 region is CSARDLRGMYF. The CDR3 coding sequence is TGCAGTGCTAGAGATCTTCGGGGGATGTACTTC.

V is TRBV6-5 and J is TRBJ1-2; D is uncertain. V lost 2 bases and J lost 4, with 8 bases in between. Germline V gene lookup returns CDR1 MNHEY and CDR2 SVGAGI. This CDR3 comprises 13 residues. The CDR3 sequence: CASSYGEIYGYTF. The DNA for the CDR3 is TGTGCCAGCAGTTACGGGGAAATCTATGGCTACACCTTC.

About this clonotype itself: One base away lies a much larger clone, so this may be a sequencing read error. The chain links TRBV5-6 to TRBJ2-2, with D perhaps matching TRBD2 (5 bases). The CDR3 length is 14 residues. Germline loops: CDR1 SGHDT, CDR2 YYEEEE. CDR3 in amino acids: CASSWALDTGELIF. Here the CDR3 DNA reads TGTGCCAGCAGTTGGGCCCTAGACACCGGGGAGCTGATTTTT. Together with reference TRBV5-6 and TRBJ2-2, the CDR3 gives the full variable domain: DAGVTQSPTHLIKTRGQQVTLRCSPKSGHDTVSWYQQALGQGPQFIFQYYEEEERQRGNFPDRFSGHQFPNYSSELNVNALLLGDSALYLCASSWALDTGELIFGEGSRLTVL.

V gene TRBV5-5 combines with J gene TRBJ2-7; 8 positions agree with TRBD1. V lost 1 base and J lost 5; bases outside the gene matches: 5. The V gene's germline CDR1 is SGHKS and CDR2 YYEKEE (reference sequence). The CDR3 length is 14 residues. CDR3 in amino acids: CASSLRAGGHEQYF. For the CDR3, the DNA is TGTGCCAGCAGCTTGAGGGCAGGGGGCCACGAGCAGTACTTC.

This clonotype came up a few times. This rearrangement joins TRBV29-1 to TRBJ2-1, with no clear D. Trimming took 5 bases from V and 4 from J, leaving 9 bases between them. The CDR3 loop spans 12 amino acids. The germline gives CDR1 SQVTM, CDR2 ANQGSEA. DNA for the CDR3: TGCAGCGTTCCTGAACGGTACAATGAGCAGTTCTTC. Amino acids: CSVPERYNEQFF.